This is a list of T cell receptor beta chains from one sample in a study of tumor-infiltrating lymphocytes in primary liver carcinoma. TCRdb reanalysed the multiplex PCR reads using MiXCR and keeps one entry per CDR3 protein. The data contain approximately 30,000 distinct CDR3 sequences, over 60% of them singletons. Sequenced sample: liver tumor tissue from sampling region 5. The receptors shown here come from a man between 35 and 55 years old with primary liver carcinoma and hepatitis B virus infection. The CDR3 runs from the conserved cysteine through the conserved F or W. D genes are given only for firm matches. Size is omitted from some rows. Given values are once, few, many or a class for expanded clones.

V gene: TRBV7-6
D gene: TRBD2
J gene: TRBJ2-2
clone size: few
CDR3 protein: CASSSGLDITGELFF
CDR3 DNA: TGTGCCAGCAGCTCCGGACTAGATATTACCGGGGAGCTGTTTTTT

V gene: TRBV5-1
D gene: NA
J gene: TRBJ1-2
clone size: many
CDR3 protein: CASSLGGTGPNYGYTF
CDR3 DNA: TGCGCCAGCAGCTTGGGGGGGACCGGTCCTAACTATGGCTACACCTTC

V gene: TRBV2
D gene: NA
J gene: TRBJ1-1
clone size: few
CDR3 protein: CASSEQRTEAFF
CDR3 DNA: TGTGCCAGCAGTGAACAGAGGACTGAAGCTTTCTTT

V gene: TRBV4-1
D gene: NA
J gene: TRBJ1-4
clone size: NA
CDR3 protein: CASNQDDSTEKLFF
CDR3 DNA: TGCGCCAGCAACCAGGATGACAGTACCGAAAAACTGTTTTTT

V gene: TRBV6-1
D gene: NA
J gene: TRBJ2-1
clone size: NA
CDR3 protein: CASRRGGLVREQFF
CDR3 DNA: TGTGCCAGCAGGAGGGGGGGTTTAGTACGGGAACAGTTCTTC

V gene: TRBV28
D gene: NA
J gene: TRBJ2-2
clone size: NA
CDR3 protein: CASSLQITGELFF
CDR3 DNA: TGTGCCAGCAGTTTACAGATCACCGGGGAGCTATTTTTT

V gene: TRBV7-9
D gene: NA
J gene: TRBJ2-1
clone size: NA
CDR3 protein: CASNLPYQGPKTNEQFF
CDR3 DNA: TGTGCCAGCAACTTACCGTATCAGGGGCCTAAAACGAATGAGCAGTTCTTC

V gene: TRBV4-1
D gene: NA
J gene: TRBJ1-4
clone size: NA
CDR3 protein: CASNQGDNTEKLFF
CDR3 DNA: TGCGCCAGCAACCAGGGTGACAATACCGAAAAACTGTTTTTT

V gene: TRBV7-9
D gene: TRBD1
J gene: TRBJ2-1
clone size: many
CDR3 protein: CASSLAQGATQFF
CDR3 DNA: TGTGCCAGCAGCTTAGCACAGGGGGCTACGCAGTTCTTC

V gene: TRBV12-3/TRBV12-4
D gene: NA
J gene: TRBJ2-1
clone size: NA
CDR3 protein: CASSLREYNEQFF
CDR3 DNA: TGTGCCAGCAGTCTCAGGGAATACAATGAGCAGTTCTTC

V gene: TRBV6-2/TRBV6-3
D gene: TRBD2
J gene: TRBJ2-1
clone size: NA
CDR3 protein: CTSSGSWYNERFF
CDR3 DNA: TGTACCAGTAGCGGGAGCTGGTACAATGAGCGGTTCTTC

V gene: TRBV11-3
D gene: NA
J gene: TRBJ2-3
clone size: NA
CDR3 protein: CASSLTADTQYF
CDR3 DNA: TGTGCCAGCAGCTTAACCGCAGATACGCAGTATTTT

V gene: TRBV4-1
D gene: TRBD1
J gene: TRBJ1-2
clone size: NA
CDR3 protein: CASSRGDRNYGYTF
CDR3 DNA: TGCGCTAGCAGCCGAGGGGACAGGAATTATGGCTACACCTTC

V gene: TRBV6-1
D gene: NA
J gene: TRBJ2-1
clone size: few
CDR3 protein: CASNEALGDEQFF
CDR3 DNA: TGTGCCAGCAATGAAGCGCTGGGAGATGAGCAGTTCTTC

V gene: TRBV6-2/TRBV6-3
D gene: NA
J gene: TRBJ2-2
clone size: NA
CDR3 protein: CASNYFLSCGLFF
CDR3 DNA: TGTGCCAGCAATTACTTCTTAAGCTGTGGGCTGTTTTTT

V gene: TRBV4-1
D gene: TRBD2
J gene: TRBJ2-7
clone size: once
CDR3 protein: CASSPPYGAGGLAEHYF
CDR3 DNA: TGCGCCAGCAGCCCCCCCTATGGCGCGGGAGGGCTCGCCGAGCATTACTTC

V gene: TRBV5-1
D gene: NA
J gene: TRBJ1-1
clone size: many
CDR3 protein: CASSLDPMNTEAFF
CDR3 DNA: TGCGCCAGCAGCTTGGACCCCATGAACACTGAAGCTTTCTTT

V gene: TRBV7-9
D gene: NA
J gene: TRBJ1-1
clone size: NA
CDR3 protein: CASSLGADSEAFF
CDR3 DNA: TGTGCCAGTAGCTTAGGGGCGGACTCCGAAGCTTTCTTT

V gene: TRBV12-3/TRBV12-4
D gene: NA
J gene: TRBJ2-7
clone size: once
CDR3 protein: CASTSRVDSYEQYF
CDR3 DNA: TGCGCCAGCACTTCTCGCGTAGACTCCTACGAGCAGTACTTC

V gene: TRBV4-2
D gene: TRBD1
J gene: TRBJ2-4
clone size: NA
CDR3 protein: CASSQDRGLAKNIQHF
CDR3 DNA: TGTGCCAGCAGCCAAGACAGGGGGCTAGCCAAAAACATTCAGCACTTC

V gene: TRBV28
D gene: TRBD2
J gene: TRBJ2-7
clone size: many
CDR3 protein: CASSWTSVTYEQYF
CDR3 DNA: TGTGCCAGCAGTTGGACTAGCGTAACCTACGAGCAGTACTTC

V gene: TRBV7-9
D gene: NA
J gene: TRBJ2-3
clone size: many
CDR3 protein: CASSLSWADTQYF
CDR3 DNA: TGTGCCAGCAGCTTATCGTGGGCAGATACGCAGTATTTT

V gene: TRBV10-3
D gene: NA
J gene: TRBJ1-1
clone size: once
CDR3 protein: CAISDVTEASF
CDR3 DNA: TGTGCCATCAGTGACGTGACTGAAGCTTCCTTT

V gene: TRBV10-2
D gene: NA
J gene: TRBJ1-1
clone size: NA
CDR3 protein: CASGRANTEAFF
CDR3 DNA: TGCGCCAGCGGGCGGGCGAACACTGAAGCTTTCTTT

V gene: TRBV4-1
D gene: TRBD1
J gene: TRBJ1-2
clone size: NA
CDR3 protein: CACRQGDRNYDYTF
CDR3 DNA: TGCGCCTGCAGGCAAGGGGACAGGAACTATGACTACACCTTC

V gene: TRBV29-1
D gene: NA
J gene: TRBJ2-1
clone size: NA
CDR3 protein: CSARTVGSEEFF
CDR3 DNA: TGCAGCGCCCGGACAGTGGGCAGTGAGGAGTTCTTC

V gene: TRBV6-2/TRBV6-3
D gene: NA
J gene: TRBJ2-2
clone size: many
CDR3 protein: CASVTGTPVGELFF
CDR3 DNA: TGTGCCAGCGTAACCGGGACCCCCGTCGGGGAGCTGTTTTTT

V gene: TRBV4-3
D gene: NA
J gene: TRBJ2-7
clone size: NA
CDR3 protein: CASSQDLETPYEQHF
CDR3 DNA: TGCGCCAGCAGCCAAGATCTGGAGACTCCCTATGAGCAGCATTTC

V gene: TRBV5-1
D gene: TRBD2
J gene: TRBJ2-2
clone size: NA
CDR3 protein: CAGSLTAGETGELFF
CDR3 DNA: TGCGCCGGCAGCTTGACAGCGGGAGAGACCGGGGAGCTGTTTTTT

V gene: TRBV12-3/TRBV12-4
D gene: NA
J gene: TRBJ2-2
clone size: NA
CDR3 protein: CAFSRPGPAPPAKNTGELFF
CDR3 DNA: TGTGCCTTCAGTCGGCCGGGACCCGCCCCACCAGCGAAGAACACCGGGGAGCTGTTTTTT

V gene: TRBV6-6
D gene: TRBD1
J gene: TRBJ1-1
clone size: NA
CDR3 protein: CASSSKTGQGGEAFF
CDR3 DNA: TGTGCCAGCAGTTCAAAGACGGGCCAGGGGGGAGAAGCTTTCTTT

V gene: TRBV5-4
D gene: NA
J gene: TRBJ2-1
clone size: NA
CDR3 protein: CVSRPLTSWNGEQFF
CDR3 DNA: TGTGTTAGCAGACCCCTTACTAGTTGGAATGGAGAGCAGTTCTTC

V gene: TRBV29-1
D gene: TRBD2
J gene: TRBJ2-3
clone size: NA
CDR3 protein: CRVDYGRAGDTQYF
CDR3 DNA: TGCAGAGTTGACTACGGGAGGGCCGGAGATACGCAGTATTTT

V gene: TRBV6-5
D gene: TRBD2
J gene: TRBJ2-2
clone size: NA
CDR3 protein: CASRGTSGSLGEHFF
CDR3 DNA: TGTGCCAGCAGGGGGACTAGCGGGAGTCTTGGAGAGCACTTTTTT

V gene: TRBV4-2
D gene: NA
J gene: TRBJ1-2
clone size: NA
CDR3 protein: CDSSQDMDGGGGYTF
CDR3 DNA: TGTGACAGCAGCCAAGATATGGACGGGGGTGGTGGCTACACCTTC

V gene: TRBV5-5
D gene: TRBD1
J gene: TRBJ2-1
clone size: few
CDR3 protein: CASPGQGSYNEQFF
CDR3 DNA: TGTGCCAGCCCTGGACAGGGTTCCTACAATGAGCAGTTCTTC

V gene: TRBV5-5
D gene: TRBD1
J gene: TRBJ1-1
clone size: NA
CDR3 protein: CASGLAAATGRTEAFF
CDR3 DNA: TGTGCCAGCGGCTTGGCCGCGGCGACAGGGAGGACTGAGGCTTTCTTT

V gene: TRBV4-1
D gene: TRBD2
J gene: TRBJ2-2
clone size: many
CDR3 protein: CASSQRPPGLAETGELFF
CDR3 DNA: TGCGCCAGCAGCCAGCGCCCCCCGGGACTAGCGGAAACCGGGGAGCTGTTTTTT

V gene: TRBV5-1
D gene: TRBD2
J gene: TRBJ2-7
clone size: medium-sized
CDR3 protein: CASTTTSGSSYEQYF
CDR3 DNA: TGCGCCAGCACCACGACTAGCGGGAGCTCCTACGAGCAGTACTTC

V gene: TRBV6-6
D gene: NA
J gene: TRBJ2-7
clone size: NA
CDR3 protein: CASTMGSSYEQYF
CDR3 DNA: TGTGCCAGCACGATGGGGAGCTCCTACGAGCAGTACTTC

V gene: TRBV11-3
D gene: TRBD2
J gene: TRBJ2-1
clone size: NA
CDR3 protein: CASSLVREANEQFF
CDR3 DNA: TGTGCCAGCAGCTTAGTACGGGAGGCTAATGAGCAGTTCTTC

V gene: TRBV11-1
D gene: TRBD1
J gene: TRBJ2-2
clone size: NA
CDR3 protein: CATSFTGVIRELFF
CDR3 DNA: TGTGCCACCAGCTTTACAGGGGTTATCCGGGAGCTGTTTTTT

V gene: TRBV6-2/TRBV6-3
D gene: NA
J gene: TRBJ2-2
clone size: many
CDR3 protein: CASSLWESGGELFF
CDR3 DNA: TGTGCCAGCAGTTTGTGGGAGTCCGGCGGGGAGCTGTTTTTT

V gene: TRBV5-5
D gene: TRBD1
J gene: TRBJ1-1
clone size: NA
CDR3 protein: CASSSTGDKSTEALF
CDR3 DNA: TGTGCCAGCAGCAGCACAGGGGATAAGAGCACTGAAGCTCTCTTT

V gene: TRBV6-1
D gene: NA
J gene: TRBJ2-7
clone size: NA
CDR3 protein: CTGSLTRGGRGEQYF
CDR3 DNA: TGTACCGGCAGCCTGACTAGAGGGGGACGGGGCGAGCAGTACTTC

V gene: TRBV29-1
D gene: NA
J gene: TRBJ2-3
clone size: NA
CDR3 protein: CSVARALDEQYF
CDR3 DNA: TGCAGCGTCGCCAGGGCTTTGGACGAGCAGTATTTT

V gene: TRBV12-3/TRBV12-4
D gene: NA
J gene: TRBJ2-7
clone size: NA
CDR3 protein: CASSLGRWFAQGIDYEQYF
CDR3 DNA: NA

V gene: TRBV6-5
D gene: NA
J gene: TRBJ2-7
clone size: NA
CDR3 protein: CTSRPGEAASFYEQYF
CDR3 DNA: TGTACCAGCAGGCCCGGAGAGGCAGCATCCTTTTACGAACAGTACTTC

V gene: TRBV6-5
D gene: NA
J gene: TRBJ2-1
clone size: NA
CDR3 protein: CASSYGSNFNNERFF
CDR3 DNA: TGTGCTAGCAGTTACGGAAGCAACTTTAACAATGAGCGGTTCTTC

V gene: TRBV12-3/TRBV12-4
D gene: TRBD2
J gene: TRBJ2-1
clone size: NA
CDR3 protein: CTSGYGLAGAADGQFF
CDR3 DNA: TGTACCAGCGGTTATGGACTAGCGGGAGCGGCGGACGGGCAGTTCTTC

V gene: TRBV5-1
D gene: NA
J gene: TRBJ2-3
clone size: large
CDR3 protein: CASRGAGPDTQYF
CDR3 DNA: TGCGCCAGCAGAGGCGCAGGGCCAGATACGCAGTATTTT

V gene: TRBV29-1
D gene: NA
J gene: TRBJ2-3
clone size: NA
CDR3 protein: CSAGREIITDTQYF
CDR3 DNA: TGCAGCGCCGGGCGTGAGATAATCACAGATACGCAGTATTTT

V gene: TRBV6-2/TRBV6-3
D gene: TRBD2
J gene: TRBJ2-2
clone size: NA
CDR3 protein: CVSSYRLAEADGELFF
CDR3 DNA: TGTGTCAGCAGTTATCGGCTAGCGGAAGCCGACGGGGAGCTGTTTTTT

V gene: TRBV29-1
D gene: NA
J gene: TRBJ2-5
clone size: NA
CDR3 protein: CSVAACQGTQYF
CDR3 DNA: TGTAGCGTTGCGGCGTGCCAAGGGACCCAGTACTTC

V gene: TRBV10-2
D gene: TRBD2
J gene: TRBJ2-1
clone size: few
CDR3 protein: CASSGVLAEYNEQFF
CDR3 DNA: TGTGCCAGCAGTGGGGTACTAGCGGAATACAATGAGCAGTTCTTC

V gene: TRBV29-1
D gene: NA
J gene: TRBJ2-3
clone size: NA
CDR3 protein: CSVEGSQDSSTDTQYF
CDR3 DNA: TGCAGCGTTGAAGGGTCACAGGATTCTAGCACAGATACACAGTATTTT

V gene: TRBV12-3/TRBV12-4
D gene: NA
J gene: TRBJ1-5
clone size: NA
CDR3 protein: CASSSIGSNQPQHF
CDR3 DNA: TGTGCCAGCAGTAGTATAGGGAGCAATCAGCCCCAGCATTTT